The 32 T cell receptor beta chains presented below share a single source sample, sequenced in a study of blood T cell repertoires in COVID-19. Profiling relied on immunoSEQ multiplex PCR, and the TCRdb table lists in-frame clones only, not all of them. The sample carries approximately 220,000 clones, approximately 86% recorded once. The sequenced material came from peripheral blood. The origin of the receptors is a man aged 55 to 69 with acute or convalescent COVID-19.

Written as DNA, the CDR3 is TGTGCCAGCAGGCCGGACAGGAGCAATCAGCCCCAGCATTTT. Its translation is CASRPDRSNQPQHF. The chain combines TRBV28 with TRBJ1-5; 7 positions agree with TRBD1. Germline V gene lookup returns CDR1 MDHEN and CDR2 SYDVKM. J gave up 1 base and V 6 bases, and 3 bases lay outside the gene matches. This CDR3 is 14 amino acids long.

In its sample, this clone was seen a few times. The chain recombines TRBV28 with TRBJ2-7, with unresolved D. Germline CDR1 is MDHEN and CDR2 is SYDVKM. Trimming shortened V by 3 bases and J by 0 bases, and 15 bases separated the two germline ends. The CDR3 covers 16 residues. The DNA of the CDR3 is TGTGCCAGCAGTTTGGCCACCGACACCGTCTCCTACGAGCAGTACTTC. It is translated as CASSLATDTVSYEQYF.

Only one count was recorded for this clone. The chain combines TRBV5-4 with TRBJ2-5; D might be TRBD2 (6 bases). The CDR3 is 15 residues long. V gave up 4 bases and J gave up 1 base, with 14 bases separating them. Germline CDR1 SGHNT, CDR2 YYREEE (reference sequence). CDR3 amino acids: CASSPQTTSQETQYF. The CDR3 DNA is TGTGCCAGCAGCCCCCAAACGACTAGCCAAGAGACCCAGTACTTC.

The V gene is TRBV19, the J gene TRBJ2-7, with D perhaps TRBD2 (6 bases). The CDR3 is 15 amino acids. The V and J ends lost 2 bases and 5 bases respectively, with 16 bases between them. Germline CDR1 reads LNHDA; CDR2 reads SQIVND (reference sequence). The CDR3 protein is CASSIRGNSRNEQYF. As DNA, the CDR3 is TGTGCCAGTAGTATACGGGGGAATTCGAGGAACGAGCAGTACTTC. Complete variable domain (other parts from reference TRBV19 and TRBJ2-7): DGGITQSPKYLFRKEGQNVTLSCEQNLNHDAMYWYRQDPGQGLRLIYYSQIVNDFQKGDIAEGYSVSREKKESFPLTVTSAQKNPTAFYLCASSIRGNSRNEQYFGPGTRLTVT.

CDR3 in amino acids: CASSFNLRDRGGGYTF. The CDR3 DNA sequence: TGTGCCAGCAGTTTTAACCTCCGGGACAGGGGCGGGGGCTACACCTTC. The rearrangement joins TRBV2 to TRBJ1-2, with 10 positions matching TRBD1. Unmatched junction bases numbered 14, after V lost 5 bases and J lost 8 bases. This CDR3 is 16 amino acids long. Germline lookup yields CDR1 SNHLY and CDR2 FYNNEI.

The chain joins TRBV5-1 to TRBJ2-5; 14 bases fit TRBD2. J was trimmed by 1 base and V by 4 bases; bases with no gene match: 9. The CDR3 has 18 amino acids. Germline loops: CDR1 SGHRS, CDR2 YFSETQ. The CDR3 region has the DNA TGCGCCAGCAGCGCCGGGACTAGCGGGGGCCACATCCAAGAGACCCAGTACTTC. As protein: CASSAGTSGGHIQETQYF. The whole variable domain, remainder taken from reference TRBV5-1 and TRBJ2-5, is KAGVTQTPRYLIKTRGQQVTLSCSPISGHRSVSWYQQTPGQGLQFLFEYFSETQRNKGNFPGRFSGRQFSNSRSEMNVSTLELGDSALYLCASSAGTSGGHIQETQYFGPGTRLLVL.

The gene calls are TRBV5-1 and TRBJ1-3; no clear D. Trimming removed 4 bases at V and 0 bases at J, with 11 bases between. Germline V CDR1 and CDR2: SGHRS, YFSETQ. The CDR3 is 15 residues long. DNA of the CDR3: TGCGCCAGCAGCGTGGCGGGGAGCTCTGGAAACACCATATATTTT. Translating it yields CASSVAGSSGNTIYF.

The rearrangement links TRBV10-1 to TRBJ2-7, with 8 nucleotides matching TRBD1. The CDR3 is made up of 14 amino acids. Losses at the gene ends were 6 bases for V and 3 bases for J; bases not matched to a gene: 7. The germline V gene has CDR1 WNHNN and CDR2 SYGVQD (reference sequence). As DNA, the CDR3 is TGCGCCAGCAGCCCACTAGGACAGGGCTACGAGCAGTACTTC. Translating it yields CASSPLGQGYEQYF.

The genes are TRBV7-2 and TRBJ2-5; 11 bases match TRBD2. V dropped 0 bases and J dropped 0; count of bases not matched to a gene: 0. There are 16 residues in the CDR3. Germline V gene lookup returns CDR1 SGHTA and CDR2 FQGNSA. CDR3 in amino acids: CASSLALAGDQETQYF. The CDR3 DNA reads TGTGCCAGCAGCTTAGCACTAGCGGGGGACCAAGAGACCCAGTACTTC.

The chain carries TRBV3-1 (or the pseudogene TRBV3-2) and TRBJ1-2, with 8 nucleotides matching TRBD1. CDR3 length equals 13 residues. J gave up 10 bases and V 4 bases, and 8 bases lay outside the gene matches. From germline, CDR1 is LGHDT and CDR2 YNNKEL (reference sequence). DNA for the CDR3: TGTGCCAGCAGCCCAGGGGACAGGTCCGACTACACCTTC. This translates into CASSPGDRSDYTF.

V and J are TRBV9 and TRBJ1-3, with no clear D. V lost 0 bases and J lost 0, with 7 bases in between. There are 15 residues in the CDR3. Germline CDR1 SGDLS, CDR2 YYNGEE. The CDR3 region is CASSVASPSGNTIYF. The CDR3 DNA sequence: TGTGCCAGCAGCGTAGCCAGTCCCTCTGGAAACACCATATATTTT.

This rearrangement joins TRBV5-1 to TRBJ1-1, with TRBD1 matching over 8 bases. Germline assignment: CDR1 SGHRS and CDR2 YFSETQ. V gave up 3 bases and J gave up 1 base; unmatched junction bases: 2. The length of the CDR3 is 14 residues. The CDR3 sequence is CASSSQGGNTEAFF. The CDR3 DNA is TGCGCCAGCAGCTCACAGGGGGGGAACACTGAAGCTTTCTTT.

The rearrangement joins TRBV11-2 to TRBJ1-5, with 7 bases identical to TRBD1. Germline-derived CDR1 and CDR2 are SGHAT and FQNNGV. After removal of 5 bases from V and 4 bases from J, the junction contained 2 bases not matched to a gene. The CDR3 extends over 13 amino acids. The CDR3 sequence: CASSRDSNQPQHF. DNA for the CDR3: TGTGCCAGCAGCCGGGACAGTAATCAGCCCCAGCATTTT.

This CDR3 is CASSPLVTDTWGTEAFF. CDR3 coding DNA: TGTGCCAGCTCACCACTCGTGACAGATACCTGGGGTACTGAAGCTTTCTTT. The chain is built from TRBV18 and TRBJ1-1; weak D call: TRBD1 (5 bases). The CDR3 loop spans 17 amino acids. Germline V gives CDR1 KGHSH, CDR2 LQKENI. Trimming removed 1 base from V and 5 bases from J, with 20 bases in between.

V and J are TRBV24-1 and TRBJ2-1; 7 bases agree with TRBD1. The CDR3 runs to 14 residues. Unmatched junction bases numbered 2, after V lost 5 bases and J lost 2 bases. In germline, CDR1 is KGHDR, CDR2 SFDVKD. In nucleotides, the CDR3 is TGTGCCACCAGTGGACAGGGTACCTACAATGAGCAGTTCTTC. Protein sequence: CATSGQGTYNEQFF.

The chain carries TRBV3-1 (or the pseudogene TRBV3-2) and TRBJ1-1; D possibly corresponds to TRBD1 (6 bases). CDR3 length: 15 amino acids. In germline, CDR1 is LGHDT, CDR2 YNNKEL (reference sequence). V lost 2 bases and J 3 bases, leaving 13 bases between the germline ends. This CDR3 is CASSQSQDRDTEAFF. The CDR3 region has the DNA TGTGCCAGCAGCCAAAGTCAGGACAGAGACACTGAAGCTTTCTTT.

This chain joins TRBV11-1 and TRBJ2-5; 9 bases align to TRBD1. Germline CDR1 is SGHAT and CDR2 is FQDESV (reference sequence). The CDR3 loop spans 13 amino acids. The V gene end was trimmed by 9 bases and the J gene end by 5 bases; junction bases not matched to a gene: 7. CDR3 sequence: CASLGQGHETQYF. For the CDR3, the DNA is TGTGCCAGTCTAGGACAGGGGCACGAGACCCAGTACTTC.

In regard to this clone: Different DNA sequences within this sample yield the same CDR3. The chain joins TRBV10-3 to TRBJ2-5; no firm D call. The germline V and J ends were trimmed by 0 bases and 2 bases, with 7 bases remaining between them. This CDR3 is 14 amino acids long. Germline assignment: CDR1 ENHRY and CDR2 SYGVKD. The CDR3 protein is CAISESGRQETQYF. The CDR3 DNA sequence: TGTGCCATCAGTGAGTCGGGCAGACAAGAGACCCAGTACTTC.

V usage is TRBV27 and J usage is TRBJ1-2; TRBD1 matches at 10 bases. Germline V gene sequence: CDR1 MNHEY, CDR2 SMNVEV (reference sequence). The CDR3 extends over 15 amino acids. Germline trimming cut 5 bases from V and 4 bases from J; bases unmatched to any gene: 7. The CDR3 nucleotides read TGTGCCAGCAGTCCCCGGTGGACAGGGGGCTATGGCTACACCTTC. Its protein is CASSPRWTGGYGYTF.

J is TRBJ1-1 and V is TRBV6-5; D not certain. The CDR3 runs 15 residues. From germline, CDR1 is MNHEY and CDR2 SVGAGI. V lost 8 bases, J lost 0 bases, and 16 bases lay in between. CDR3 bases: TGTGCCAGCCAGAAACGCGGGGTCATGAACACTGAAGCTTTCTTT. As protein: CASQKRGVMNTEAFF.

The J gene is TRBJ1-6, the V gene TRBV19; 8 positions agree with TRBD1. The CDR3 runs to 14 residues. Germline-derived CDR1 and CDR2 are LNHDA and SQIVND (reference sequence). Unmatched junction bases numbered 6, after V lost 7 bases and J lost 7 bases. The CDR3 region has the DNA TGTGCCAGTACCACGACAGGGGTGAATTCACCCCTCCACTTT. Amino acids: CASTTTGVNSPLHF.

The gene calls are TRBV6-2 or TRBV6-3 and TRBJ1-4; D may be TRBD1 (6 bases). This CDR3 is built from 15 residues. V was pared by 2 bases and J by 3 bases, with 10 bases between. Germline assignment: CDR1 MNHEY and CDR2 SVGEGT. CDR3 nucleotide sequence: TGTGCCAGCAGTTACACGGGGGGCCCTAATGAAAAACTGTTTTTT. Translation: CASSYTGGPNEKLFF.

The chain employs TRBV2 and TRBJ2-2; tentatively, D is TRBD2 (7 bases). The V end lost 11 bases, the J end lost 5 bases, and 15 bases lay between the germline ends. Germline V lookup: CDR1 SNHLY, CDR2 FYNNEI. The CDR3 runs to 13 residues. The CDR3, as DNA: TGTGCCGGGCGGGGGCGCAGAACCGGGGAGCTGTTTTTT. Encoded protein: CAGRGRRTGELFF.

The V and J genes are TRBV2 and TRBJ1-2, with D uncertain. Germline V gene lookup returns CDR1 SNHLY and CDR2 FYNNEI. This CDR3 is built from 13 residues. The V gene lost 6 bases and the J gene lost 0 bases, with 8 bases spanning the gap. CDR3 in amino acids: CASRRGTNYGYTF. Written as DNA, the CDR3 is TGTGCCAGCAGACGAGGCACTAACTATGGCTACACCTTC.

The chain has TRBV12-3 or TRBV12-4 and TRBJ2-2; perhaps TRBD2 as D (5 bases). This CDR3 region has 12 residues. Trimming removed 4 bases at V and 5 bases at J, with 5 bases between. CDR3 sequence: CASSSGTGELFF. As DNA, the CDR3 is TGTGCCAGCAGTTCGGGAACCGGGGAGCTGTTTTTT.

The chain recombines TRBV5-6 with TRBJ2-5, with 9 bases aligning to TRBD1. The CDR3 totals 16 residues. Losses at the gene ends were 2 bases for V and 5 bases for J; bases not matched to a gene: 10. CDR1 and CDR2 (germline): SGHDT, YYEEEE. CDR3 loop: CASSFRTGELLETQYF. The CDR3 coding sequence is TGTGCCAGCAGCTTCCGGACAGGGGAGCTGCTGGAGACCCAGTACTTC.

The rearrangement joins TRBV7-2 to TRBJ1-2, with TRBD1 as a possible D gene (5 bases). V dropped 5 bases and J dropped 4 bases, with 17 bases sitting between them. CDR1 SGHTA and CDR2 FQGNSA come from the germline V gene. The CDR3 spans 15 residues. In DNA, the CDR3 is TGTGCCAGCAGCCCTACCAAGGGGCTGGGCTATGGCTACACCTTC. This translates into CASSPTKGLGYGYTF.

The V gene is TRBV23-1, the J gene TRBJ2-2; the D is unclear. TRBV23-1 is marked as an open reading frame, function uncertain. V was clipped by 4 bases and J by 6 bases, with 12 bases between them. This CDR3 is 14 amino acids long. In DNA, the CDR3 is TGCGCCAGCAGTCCCGAGATGTGTCCCGGGGAGCTGTTTTTT. Its translation is CASSPEMCPGELFF.

The chain employs TRBV18 and TRBJ1-2, with 7 positions matching TRBD1. Looked up from germline, CDR1 is KGHSH and CDR2 is LQKENI. This CDR3 is 15 amino acids long. The ends lost 2 bases at V and 0 bases at J; junction bases unmatched: 3. This CDR3 is CASSPGTVPNYGYTF. The CDR3 bases are TGTGCCAGCTCACCAGGGACAGTGCCTAACTATGGCTACACCTTC.

This clone has just a few counts. The chain recombines TRBV21-1 with TRBJ2-3; the D call in the table, TRBD2, was not verified against the DNA. TRBV21-1 is reported as a pseudogene. The CDR3 contains 17 residues. In DNA, the CDR3 is TGTGCCAGCAGCAAAGTAAGGCGGTGCATTTGGACAGATACGCAGTATTTT. It translates to CASSKVRRCIWTDTQYF.

The chain carries TRBV10-2 and TRBJ2-5; 10 bases align to TRBD1. This CDR3 contains 15 residues. Germline-derived CDR1 and CDR2 are WSHSY and SAAADI. V shed 5 bases, J shed 4 bases, and the junction held 7 bases outside the gene matches. The DNA for the CDR3 is TGCGCCAGCAGTCCTCCGGGACAGGGGAGAGAGACCCAGTACTTC. This sequence encodes CASSPPGQGRETQYF.

This clone was picked up a small number of times. The gene calls are TRBV4-3 and TRBJ2-6; perhaps TRBD1 as D (5 bases). This CDR3 has 18 amino acids. V shed 0 bases and J shed 0 bases, with 12 bases lying between them. In germline, CDR1 is LGHNA, CDR2 YSLEER. The CDR3 sequence is CASSQDKEGVSGANVLTF. The CDR3 DNA follows: TGCGCCAGCAGCCAAGATAAGGAAGGGGTCTCTGGGGCCAACGTCCTGACTTTC.